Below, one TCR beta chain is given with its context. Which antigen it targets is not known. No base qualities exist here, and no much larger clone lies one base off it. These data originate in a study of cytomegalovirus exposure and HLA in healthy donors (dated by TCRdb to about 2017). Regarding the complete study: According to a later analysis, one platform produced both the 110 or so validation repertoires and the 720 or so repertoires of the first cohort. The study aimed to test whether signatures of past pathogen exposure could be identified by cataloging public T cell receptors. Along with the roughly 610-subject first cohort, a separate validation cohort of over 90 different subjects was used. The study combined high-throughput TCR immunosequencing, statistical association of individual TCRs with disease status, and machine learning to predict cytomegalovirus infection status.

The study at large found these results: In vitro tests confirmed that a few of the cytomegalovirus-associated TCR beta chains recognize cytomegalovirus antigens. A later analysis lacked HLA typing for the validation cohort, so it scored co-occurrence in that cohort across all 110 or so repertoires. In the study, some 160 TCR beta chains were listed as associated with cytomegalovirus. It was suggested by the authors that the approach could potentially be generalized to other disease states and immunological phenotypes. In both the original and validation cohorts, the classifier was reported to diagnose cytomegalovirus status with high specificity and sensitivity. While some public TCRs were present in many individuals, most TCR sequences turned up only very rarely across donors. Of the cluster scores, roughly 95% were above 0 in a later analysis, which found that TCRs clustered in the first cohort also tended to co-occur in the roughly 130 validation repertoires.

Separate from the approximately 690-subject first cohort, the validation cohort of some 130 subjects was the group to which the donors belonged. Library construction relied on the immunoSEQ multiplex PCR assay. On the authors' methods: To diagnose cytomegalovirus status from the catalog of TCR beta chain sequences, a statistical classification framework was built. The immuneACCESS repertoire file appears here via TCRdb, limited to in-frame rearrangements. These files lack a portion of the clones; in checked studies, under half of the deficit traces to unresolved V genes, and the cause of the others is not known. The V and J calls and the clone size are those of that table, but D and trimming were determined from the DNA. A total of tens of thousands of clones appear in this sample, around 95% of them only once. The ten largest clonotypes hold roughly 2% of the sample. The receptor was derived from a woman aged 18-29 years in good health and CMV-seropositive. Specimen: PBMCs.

The DNA sequence is given as TGTGCCTCGGAGGACGGGACAGACAATCAGCCCCAGCATTTT. It translates to CASEDGTDNQPQHF. This sequence uses TRBV10-3 and TRBJ1-5; 7 of the junction bases match TRBD1. The junction shows trimming of 11 bases on V and 3 bases on J, and the gene matches do not reach 10 bases of it. Spanning cysteine to phenylalanine, the CDR3 consists of 14 amino acids. Only the CDR3 DNA stays, 42 bases, in frame from base 1. The germline V gene encodes CDR1 ENHRY and CDR2 SYGVKD.